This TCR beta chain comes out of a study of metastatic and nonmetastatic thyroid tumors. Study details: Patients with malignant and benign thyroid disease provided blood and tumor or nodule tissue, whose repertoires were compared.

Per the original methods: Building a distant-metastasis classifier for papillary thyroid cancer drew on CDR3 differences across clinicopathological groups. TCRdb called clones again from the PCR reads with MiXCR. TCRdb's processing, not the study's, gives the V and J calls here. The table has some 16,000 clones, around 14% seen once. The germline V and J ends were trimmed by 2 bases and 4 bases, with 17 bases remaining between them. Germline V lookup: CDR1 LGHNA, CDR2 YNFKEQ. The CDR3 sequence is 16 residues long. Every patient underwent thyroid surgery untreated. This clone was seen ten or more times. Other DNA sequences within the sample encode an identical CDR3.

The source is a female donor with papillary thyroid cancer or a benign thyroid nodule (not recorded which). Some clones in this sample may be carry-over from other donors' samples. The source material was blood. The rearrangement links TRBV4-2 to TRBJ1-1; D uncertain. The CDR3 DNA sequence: TGTGCCAGCAGCCAACGAGGAGAGGGATTGGCCACTGAAGCTTTCTTT. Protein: CASSQRGEGLATEAFF.